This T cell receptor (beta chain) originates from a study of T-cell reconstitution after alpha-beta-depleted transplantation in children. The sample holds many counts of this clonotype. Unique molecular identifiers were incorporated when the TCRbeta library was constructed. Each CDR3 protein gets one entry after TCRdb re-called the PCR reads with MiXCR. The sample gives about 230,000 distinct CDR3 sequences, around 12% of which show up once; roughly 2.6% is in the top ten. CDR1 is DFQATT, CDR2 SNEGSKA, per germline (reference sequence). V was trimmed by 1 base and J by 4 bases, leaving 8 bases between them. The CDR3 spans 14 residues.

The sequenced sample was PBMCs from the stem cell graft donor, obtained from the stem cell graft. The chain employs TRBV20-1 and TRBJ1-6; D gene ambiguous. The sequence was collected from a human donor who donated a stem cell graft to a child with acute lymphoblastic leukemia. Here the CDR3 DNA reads TGCAGTGCTAGAGTCCACGAGTATAATTCACCCCTCCACTTT. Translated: CSARVHEYNSPLHF.